A selection of T cell receptor beta chains follows, all from one sample in a study of blood T cell repertoires in COVID-19. This table comes from immunoSEQ multiplex PCR, and its TCRdb copy is limited to in-frame clones, with some not included. The sample shows some 130,000 clones, about 87% of them seen only once. The sequenced material came from peripheral blood. The receptors shown here come from a middle-aged man with acute or convalescent COVID-19. The CDR3 runs from the conserved cysteine through the conserved F or W. Each record gives: CDR3 protein, CDR3 DNA, J gene, clone size, D gene, V gene. The D gene is left open where the match is weak. Part of the rows lack a size; the others show once, few, many or a class for expanded clones.

cdr3_aa: CASSSASGGATDTQYF
cdr3_nt: TGTGCCAGCAGCTCTGCCAGCGGGGGGGCCACAGATACGCAGTATTTT
j_call: TRBJ2-3
clone_size: .
d_call: TRBD2
v_call: TRBV5-4

cdr3_aa: CASSPRQVGPGYSEAFF
cdr3_nt: TGTGCCAGCAGCCCTCGACAGGTGGGGCCGGGGTACTCTGAAGCTTTCTTT
j_call: TRBJ1-1
clone_size: .
d_call: .
v_call: TRBV9

cdr3_aa: CASKLAPSTNYGYTF
cdr3_nt: TGTGCCAGCAAGCTAGCTCCCTCCACTAACTATGGCTACACCTTC
j_call: TRBJ1-2
clone_size: .
d_call: .
v_call: TRBV6-4

cdr3_aa: CASSQQQGGEQYF
cdr3_nt: TGTGCCAGCAGCCAACAACAGGGTGGCGAGCAGTACTTC
j_call: TRBJ2-7
clone_size: .
d_call: .
v_call: TRBV14

cdr3_aa: CASSLTGGGRDTQYF
cdr3_nt: TGCGCCAGCAGCTTGACGGGGGGTGGAAGAGATACGCAGTATTTT
j_call: TRBJ2-3
clone_size: once
d_call: TRBD2
v_call: TRBV5-1

cdr3_aa: CASSGVGTQIPRNTIYF
cdr3_nt: TGTGCCAGCAGTGGAGTAGGGACTCAGATCCCTCGAAACACCATATATTTT
j_call: TRBJ1-3
clone_size: .
d_call: .
v_call: TRBV2

cdr3_aa: CASSSASTSIYF
cdr3_nt: TGTGCCAGCAGTTCCGCCTCGACTTCCATATATTTT
j_call: TRBJ1-3
clone_size: .
d_call: .
v_call: TRBV28

cdr3_aa: CASSSTGFQTQYF
cdr3_nt: TGTGCCAGCAGCTCTACAGGGTTCCAGACCCAGTACTTC
j_call: TRBJ2-5
clone_size: .
d_call: .
v_call: TRBV7-6

cdr3_aa: CASSILFRGSGNTIYF
cdr3_nt: TGTGCCAGTAGTATCCTCTTCAGGGGCTCTGGAAACACCATATATTTT
j_call: TRBJ1-3
clone_size: .
d_call: .
v_call: TRBV19

cdr3_aa: CASSPTGTIPNEQFF
cdr3_nt: TGTGCCAGCAGCCCCACCGGGACTATACCAAATGAGCAGTTCTTC
j_call: TRBJ2-1
clone_size: .
d_call: TRBD2
v_call: TRBV7-2

cdr3_aa: CASSQKQGGRREQYF
cdr3_nt: TGTGCCAGCAGTCAGAAACAGGGGGGTCGTCGGGAGCAGTACTTC
j_call: TRBJ2-7
clone_size: .
d_call: TRBD1
v_call: TRBV28

cdr3_aa: CASSYYRTGAWFF
cdr3_nt: TGTGCCAGCAGTTACTATAGGACAGGAGCTTGGTTTTTT
j_call: TRBJ1-4
clone_size: .
d_call: TRBD1
v_call: TRBV6-5

cdr3_aa: CASSPSRSYNEQFF
cdr3_nt: TGTGCCAGCAGTCCCTCCAGATCCTACAATGAGCAGTTCTTC
j_call: TRBJ2-1
clone_size: .
d_call: .
v_call: TRBV6-5

cdr3_aa: CASSLDPDGNTIYF
cdr3_nt: TGCGCCAGCAGCTTGGATCCAGATGGAAACACCATATATTTT
j_call: TRBJ1-3
clone_size: .
d_call: .
v_call: TRBV5-1

cdr3_aa: CASSFLSNTEAFF
cdr3_nt: TGTGCCAGCAGCTTTCTCTCGAACACTGAAGCTTTCTTT
j_call: TRBJ1-1
clone_size: few
d_call: .
v_call: TRBV7-9

cdr3_aa: CASSAGYSNTEAFF
cdr3_nt: TGTGCCAGCAGTGCAGGATATTCGAACACTGAAGCTTTCTTT
j_call: TRBJ1-1
clone_size: .
d_call: .
v_call: TRBV2

cdr3_aa: CATGQGRRYQPQHF
cdr3_nt: TGTGCCACAGGACAGGGACGCCGATATCAGCCCCAGCATTTT
j_call: TRBJ1-5
clone_size: .
d_call: TRBD1
v_call: TRBV19

cdr3_aa: CASSSPRQPYYGYTF
cdr3_nt: TGTGCCAGCAGCTCCCCTCGACAGCCCTACTATGGCTACACCTTC
j_call: TRBJ1-2
clone_size: few
d_call: .
v_call: TRBV7-8

cdr3_aa: CASSSLGGRANYGYTF
cdr3_nt: TGTGCCAGCAGTAGCCTTGGGGGCCGGGCTAACTATGGCTACACCTTC
j_call: TRBJ1-2
clone_size: once
d_call: .
v_call: TRBV28

cdr3_aa: CASSLTGSNQPQHF
cdr3_nt: TGTGCCAGCAGCTTGACAGGTTCAAATCAGCCCCAGCATTTT
j_call: TRBJ1-5
clone_size: .
d_call: .
v_call: TRBV5-5

cdr3_aa: CASSGGPGGKSYNSPLHF
cdr3_nt: TGCGCCAGCAGTGGAGGCCCTGGGGGCAAGTCCTATAATTCACCCCTCCACTTT
j_call: TRBJ1-6
clone_size: .
d_call: .
v_call: TRBV10-2

cdr3_aa: CASRGQDYTEAFF
cdr3_nt: TGTGCCAGCAGGGGACAGGATTACACTGAAGCTTTCTTT
j_call: TRBJ1-1
clone_size: .
d_call: TRBD1
v_call: TRBV6-6

cdr3_aa: CASRKRAGGQGNEKLFF
cdr3_nt: TGTGCCAGCAGAAAAAGGGCCGGGGGACAGGGGAATGAAAAACTGTTTTTT
j_call: TRBJ1-4
clone_size: .
d_call: TRBD1
v_call: TRBV2

cdr3_aa: CASSQNYGYTF
cdr3_nt: TGTGCCAGCAGTCAAAACTATGGCTACACCTTC
j_call: TRBJ1-2
clone_size: .
d_call: .
v_call: TRBV6-2/TRBV6-3

cdr3_aa: CASSMPGYTEAFF
cdr3_nt: TGTGCCAGTAGTATGCCGGGGTACACTGAAGCTTTCTTT
j_call: TRBJ1-1
clone_size: .
d_call: .
v_call: TRBV19

cdr3_aa: CASSQAAGQGEKLFF
cdr3_nt: TGCGCCAGCAGCCAAGCGGCAGGGCAGGGAGAAAAACTGTTTTTT
j_call: TRBJ1-4
clone_size: .
d_call: .
v_call: TRBV4-1

cdr3_aa: CASRALLQGSGFF
cdr3_nt: TGTGCCAGCAGGGCCCTCCTACAGGGGAGTGGTTTCTTT
j_call: TRBJ1-1
clone_size: .
d_call: TRBD1
v_call: TRBV12-3/TRBV12-4

cdr3_aa: CASSQAFRYEQYF
cdr3_nt: TGCGCCAGCAGCCAAGCGTTCAGATACGAGCAGTACTTC
j_call: TRBJ2-7
clone_size: .
d_call: .
v_call: TRBV4-1

cdr3_aa: CASSQDPGGSYEQYF
cdr3_nt: TGTGCCAGCAGCCAAGATCCGGGGGGATCCTACGAGCAGTACTTC
j_call: TRBJ2-7
clone_size: .
d_call: TRBD2
v_call: TRBV3-1/TRBV3-2

cdr3_aa: CASRAHGQVYEQYF
cdr3_nt: TGTGCCAGTAGAGCCCATGGACAGGTCTACGAGCAGTACTTC
j_call: TRBJ2-7
clone_size: .
d_call: TRBD1
v_call: TRBV19

cdr3_aa: CASSFGGLLNTEAFF
cdr3_nt: TGTGCCAGCAGCTTTGGCGGACTCCTGAACACTGAAGCTTTCTTT
j_call: TRBJ1-1
clone_size: .
d_call: .
v_call: TRBV7-9

cdr3_aa: CASSLDSTTEAFF
cdr3_nt: TGTGCCAGCAGCTTGGATTCTACGACTGAAGCTTTCTTT
j_call: TRBJ1-1
clone_size: .
d_call: .
v_call: TRBV5-6

cdr3_aa: CSVGSGGDLYQNIQYF
cdr3_nt: TGCAGCGTTGGGAGTGGGGGGGATCTTTACCAAAACATTCAGTACTTC
j_call: TRBJ2-4
clone_size: .
d_call: TRBD2
v_call: TRBV29-1

cdr3_aa: CASSIRSQGEAFF
cdr3_nt: TGCGCCAGCAGCATAAGGTCACAGGGTGAAGCTTTCTTT
j_call: TRBJ1-1
clone_size: .
d_call: .
v_call: TRBV5-1

cdr3_aa: CASRQTGTSYGYTF
cdr3_nt: TGTGCCAGCAGGCAAACCGGGACAAGCTATGGCTACACCTTC
j_call: TRBJ1-2
clone_size: .
d_call: .
v_call: TRBV2

cdr3_aa: CASSQRGVNTEAFF
cdr3_nt: TGTGCCAGCAGTCAACGGGGTGTGAACACTGAAGCTTTCTTT
j_call: TRBJ1-1
clone_size: many
d_call: .
v_call: TRBV6-5

cdr3_aa: CASRAFQGGYEQYF
cdr3_nt: TGTGCCAGCAGAGCCTTCCAGGGGGGCTACGAGCAGTACTTC
j_call: TRBJ2-7
clone_size: .
d_call: .
v_call: TRBV6-5

cdr3_aa: CASSIRQGEAFF
cdr3_nt: TGTGCCAGTAGTATACGGCAGGGCGAAGCTTTCTTT
j_call: TRBJ1-1
clone_size: .
d_call: .
v_call: TRBV19

cdr3_aa: CASSLVGSGHTQYF
cdr3_nt: TGTGCCAGCAGCTTAGTCGGGAGTGGACATACGCAGTATTTT
j_call: TRBJ2-3
clone_size: once
d_call: .
v_call: TRBV7-2

cdr3_aa: CASSSGTEETQYF
cdr3_nt: TGTGCCAGCAGCTCCGGGACAGAAGAGACCCAGTACTTC
j_call: TRBJ2-5
clone_size: once
d_call: TRBD1
v_call: TRBV7-3

cdr3_aa: CASSQDLGTVGQPQHF
cdr3_nt: TGCGCCAGCAGCCAAGATCTCGGGACAGTAGGTCAGCCCCAGCATTTT
j_call: TRBJ1-5
clone_size: .
d_call: TRBD1
v_call: TRBV4-1

cdr3_aa: CASSVDRTLAGLAKNIQYF
cdr3_nt: TGTGCCAGCAGTGTCGATCGGACGTTAGCGGGACTAGCCAAAAACATTCAGTACTTC
j_call: TRBJ2-4
clone_size: .
d_call: TRBD2
v_call: TRBV2

cdr3_aa: CASSGDRDFYEQYF
cdr3_nt: TGTGCCAGCAGCGGGGACAGGGATTTCTACGAGCAGTACTTC
j_call: TRBJ2-7
clone_size: many
d_call: TRBD1
v_call: TRBV5-6

cdr3_aa: CASSLLEQGKGYEQYF
cdr3_nt: TGCGCCAGCAGCTTGTTAGAACAGGGGAAGGGCTACGAGCAGTACTTC
j_call: TRBJ2-7
clone_size: .
d_call: TRBD1
v_call: TRBV5-1

cdr3_aa: CASSNPAGGHQPQHF
cdr3_nt: TGTGCCAGCAGCAACCCAGCGGGGGGGCATCAGCCCCAGCATTTT
j_call: TRBJ1-5
clone_size: .
d_call: .
v_call: TRBV21-1

cdr3_aa: CASSLGGVGMNTEAFF
cdr3_nt: TGTGCCAGCAGTTTGGGGGGGGTCGGTATGAACACTGAAGCTTTCTTT
j_call: TRBJ1-1
clone_size: .
d_call: .
v_call: TRBV28

cdr3_aa: CASKNERRTNEKLFF
cdr3_nt: TGTGCCAGTAAGAACGAGAGGAGGACTAATGAAAAACTGTTTTTT
j_call: TRBJ1-4
clone_size: .
d_call: .
v_call: TRBV2

cdr3_aa: CASSILIAEPQHF
cdr3_nt: TGTGCCAGTAGTATTTTGATCGCGGAACCCCAGCATTTT
j_call: TRBJ1-5
clone_size: few
d_call: .
v_call: TRBV19